Below are 10 T cell receptor beta chains sequenced from a single sample in a study of cytomegalovirus exposure and HLA in healthy donors. The PCR ran on 60 Vbeta and 13 Jbeta primers. Method: immunoSEQ multiplex PCR; TCRdb's copy keeps in-frame clones and lacks some. The table lists around 180,000 clones, roughly 80% of them singletons. Sequencing input: PBMCs. These receptors came from a male donor in good health and CMV-seronegative.

This clone has only one observation. This chain links TRBV5-1 with TRBJ1-3; D not certain. Germline loops: CDR1 SGHRS, CDR2 YFSETQ. This CDR3 comprises 14 residues. The ends were cut back, 1 base at V and 4 bases at J, with 9 bases in the middle. CDR3 sequence: CASSLQSAGNTIYF. In DNA, the CDR3 is TGCGCCAGCAGCTTGCAGTCTGCAGGAAACACCATATATTTT.

V and J are TRBV30 and TRBJ1-6; TRBD1 agrees at 7 bases. Germline-derived CDR1 and CDR2 are GTSNPN and SVGIG (reference sequence). J lost 7 bases, V lost 7 bases, and 7 bases had no gene match. The CDR3 runs to 13 residues. CDR3 residues: CALQTGLNSPLHF. CDR3 nucleotide sequence: TGTGCCTTGCAGACAGGGTTGAATTCACCCCTCCACTTT. Based on the CDR3 plus reference TRBV30 and TRBJ1-6, the full variable domain is SQTIHQWPATLVQPVGSPLSLECTVEGTSNPNLYWYRQAAGRGLQLLFYSVGIGQISSEVPQNLSASRPQDRQFILSSKKLLLSDSGFYLCALQTGLNSPLHFGNGTRLTVT.

This sequence joins TRBV6-1 and TRBJ2-6, with D possibly TRBD1 on 6 matching bases. CDR3 length: 15 residues. The V and J ends lost 8 bases and 0 bases respectively, with 11 bases between them. Germline assignment: CDR1 MNHNS and CDR2 SASEGT. CDR3: CASRGQSSGANVLTF. DNA of the CDR3: TGTGCCAGCCGGGGACAATCCTCTGGGGCCAACGTCCTGACTTTC.

This chain connects TRBV5-1 to TRBJ2-3; TRBD2 matches 8 bases. Germline V gives CDR1 SGHRS, CDR2 YFSETQ. The CDR3 spans 15 residues. The V and J ends lost 4 bases and 0 bases, in that order; junction bases with no gene match: 4. In nucleotides, the CDR3 is TGCGCCAGCAGCCCACTAGCGGTTAGCACAGATACGCAGTATTTT. Translating it yields CASSPLAVSTDTQYF.

This chain joins TRBV30 and TRBJ2-2; the match to TRBD1 covers 11 bases. Germline CDR1 and CDR2: GTSNPN and SVGIG (reference sequence). Losses at the gene ends were 4 bases for V and 2 bases for J; bases not matched to a gene: 12. This CDR3 has 18 amino acids. The CDR3 sequence is CAWTRKTGTGGNTGELFF. DNA for the CDR3: TGTGCCTGGACCAGGAAGACCGGGACAGGGGGAAACACCGGGGAGCTGTTTTTT.

This chain joins TRBV13 and TRBJ1-2, with 8 bases matching TRBD1. CDR1 and CDR2 from the germline V gene are PRHDT and FYEKMQ (reference sequence). Germline trimming cut 4 bases from V and 8 bases from J; bases unmatched to any gene: 6. The CDR3 length is 13 residues. Written as DNA, the CDR3 is TGTGCCAGCAGCTCGGGACAGGATGGCGGCTACACCTTC. This encodes CASSSGQDGGYTF.

The chain couples TRBV28 to TRBJ1-2; maybe TRBD1 (6 bases). V shed 5 bases and J shed 0 bases, with 10 bases lying between them. The germline V gene has CDR1 MDHEN and CDR2 SYDVKM. This CDR3 has 14 residues. CDR3 region: CASSQGQSNYGYTF. CDR3 nucleotides: TGTGCCAGCAGTCAAGGACAGTCTAACTATGGCTACACCTTC.

This rearrangement joins TRBV5-8 to TRBJ1-1; D ambiguous. V was shortened by 4 bases and J by 4 bases, with 11 bases between the two germline ends. Germline V lookup: CDR1 SGHTS, CDR2 YDEGEE. This CDR3 contains 13 residues. CDR3 region: CASSPGYGTEAFF. The DNA for the CDR3 is TGTGCCAGCAGCCCTGGTTACGGCACTGAAGCTTTCTTT.

The genes are TRBV9 and TRBJ2-2; D might be TRBD1 (6 bases). The CDR3 loop spans 16 amino acids. Germline CDR1 SGDLS, CDR2 YYNGEE. Trimming took 2 bases from V and 4 from J, leaving 15 bases between them. Written as DNA, the CDR3 is TGTGCCAGCAGCGTGGCTTGGGGGCGGTTCACCGGGGAGCTGTTTTTT. This encodes CASSVAWGRFTGELFF. Filled out from reference TRBV9 and TRBJ2-2, the complete variable domain reads DSGVTQTPKHLITATGQRVTLRCSPRSGDLSVYWYQQSLDQGLQFLIQYYNGEERAKGNILERFSAQQFPDLHSELNLSSLELGDSALYFCASSVAWGRFTGELFFGEGSRLTVL.

The chain is built from TRBV5-1 and TRBJ1-5; 8 bases match TRBD1. Looked up from germline, CDR1 is SGHRS and CDR2 is YFSETQ. Losses at the gene ends were 5 bases for V and 3 bases for J; bases not matched to a gene: 4. CDR3 size: 14 residues. This chain's CDR3 is CASRAGGDNQPQHF. Written as DNA, the CDR3 is TGCGCCAGCAGGGCAGGGGGCGACAATCAGCCCCAGCATTTT. Full variable domain (outside the CDR3, taken from reference TRBV5-1 and TRBJ1-5): KAGVTQTPRYLIKTRGQQVTLSCSPISGHRSVSWYQQTPGQGLQFLFEYFSETQRNKGNFPGRFSGRQFSNSRSEMNVSTLELGDSALYLCASRAGGDNQPQHFGDGTRLSIL.